This entry is about one TCR beta chain. This sample is drawn from a study of blood T cells in healthy people across ages. Trimming pared 1 base from V and 13 bases from J, leaving 14 bases between. Looked up from germline, CDR1 is LGHNA and CDR2 is YSLEER. The CDR3 totals 13 residues. It was with a sample-barcoded 5' primer and a J-beta primer mix that a second PCR of about 7 to 12 cycles was run. TCRdb redid the calling of the 5' RACE reads with MiXCR, one entry per CDR3 protein. The table records 950,000 to 1,200,000 distinct CDR3 sequences, around two fifths of them present only once. V and J are TRBV4-3 and TRBJ2-1, with D possibly TRBD2 on 6 matching bases. The TCR sequence derives from a man younger than 30 in good health. Material for sequencing was blood. The CDR3 DNA reads as TGCGCCAGCAGCCAAGTACTTGGGGGGACCCAGTTCTTC. It is translated as CASSQVLGGTQFF.